The 31 T cell receptor beta chains in this list originate from one sample, sequenced in a study of Ad26.COV2.S vaccination and SARS-CoV-2 variants. TCRdb's copy holds only in-frame clones and misses some; the assay was immunoSEQ multiplex PCR. The table shows about 350,000 clones, with around 92% occurring only once. Sequencing was performed on peripheral blood, taken after recovery from COVID-19. All receptors derive from a human donor who had recovered from COVID-19.

V is TRBV10-1 and J is TRBJ2-1; 9 bases fit TRBD2. Germline trimming cut 1 base from V and 7 bases from J; bases unmatched to any gene: 8. This CDR3 comprises 16 residues. Germline lookup yields CDR1 WNHNN and CDR2 SYGVQD (reference sequence). CDR3 sequence (DNA): TGCGCCAGCAGTGAGTGGGCGGGGGGGCGAAGTAATGAGCAGTTCTTC. Its protein is CASSEWAGGRSNEQFF.

The chain employs TRBV7-2 and TRBJ1-1; TRBD1 is a possible D gene (5 bases). Germline V lookup: CDR1 SGHTA, CDR2 FQGNSA. V lost 1 base, J lost 0 bases, and 9 bases lay in between. The CDR3 extends over 15 amino acids. The CDR3 region is CASSLGPRVNTEAFF. The CDR3 coding sequence is TGTGCCAGCAGCTTAGGCCCCAGGGTGAACACTGAAGCTTTCTTT. The whole variable domain, remainder taken from reference TRBV7-2 and TRBJ1-1, is GAGVSQSPSNKVTEKGKDVELRCDPISGHTALYWYRQSLGQGLEFLIYFQGNSAPDKSGLPSDRFSAERTGGSVSTLTIQRTQQEDSAVYLCASSLGPRVNTEAFFGQGTRLTVV.

The chain links TRBV11-2 to TRBJ2-5; 15 bases map to TRBD2. The V segment lost 3 bases and the J segment 2 bases; nucleotides outside the gene matches: 1. Germline V gives CDR1 SGHAT, CDR2 FQNNGV. The CDR3 is made up of 16 amino acids. The CDR3 sequence: CASSFGTSGGQETQYF. The CDR3 region has the DNA TGTGCCAGCAGCTTCGGGACTAGCGGGGGGCAAGAGACCCAGTACTTC.

The chain employs TRBV10-1 and TRBJ1-2; 7 bases match TRBD1. After removal of 6 bases from V and 5 bases from J, the junction contained 6 bases not matched to a gene. The CDR3 contains 13 residues. CDR1 and CDR2 (germline): WNHNN, SYGVQD (reference sequence). The DNA for the CDR3 is TGCGCCAGCAGCCCGGGACAGCTTTATGGCTACACCTTC. Translated: CASSPGQLYGYTF.

This chain links TRBV19 with TRBJ2-7; the match to TRBD1 covers 9 bases. Germline V gene data show CDR1 as LNHDA and CDR2 as SQIVND (reference sequence). After removal of 6 bases from V and 6 bases from J, the junction contained 9 bases not matched to a gene. This CDR3 contains 14 residues. CDR3 DNA sequence: TGTGCCAGTAGCCCCGGACAGGGGTGGGGCGAGCAGTACTTC. Its translation: CASSPGQGWGEQYF.

The V gene is TRBV19, the J gene TRBJ1-2; D is perhaps TRBD1 (5 bases). The CDR3 covers 15 residues. The ends were cut back, 7 bases at V and 8 bases at J, with 23 bases in the middle. Germline CDR1 is LNHDA and CDR2 is SQIVND (reference sequence). The CDR3 sequence: CASITRERNERGYTF. CDR3 bases: TGTGCCAGTATCACCAGGGAAAGGAATGAAAGGGGCTACACCTTC.

With regard to this clone: This same CDR3 is encoded by further DNA sequences in the sample. The rearrangement uses TRBV5-1 and TRBJ2-1; D may match TRBD1 or TRBD2 (6 bases each). V lost 2 bases to trimming and J lost 4 bases, with 7 bases between them. From germline, CDR1 is SGHRS and CDR2 YFSETQ. The CDR3 covers 13 residues. Here the CDR3 DNA reads TGCGCCAGCAGCTTAGGGGGGTACAATGAGCAGTTCTTC. This codes for CASSLGGYNEQFF.

The J gene is TRBJ2-7, the V gene TRBV20-1; TRBD2 is a possible D gene (5 bases). The V gene's germline CDR1 is DFQATT and CDR2 SNEGSKA (reference sequence). CDR3 length equals 10 residues. Trimming removed 5 bases from V and 7 bases from J, with 9 bases in between. DNA for the CDR3: TGCAGTGCTTGGAGCGGAGAGCAGTACTTC. The encoded protein is CSAWSGEQYF.

The rearrangement uses TRBV11-2 and TRBJ1-6; 7 positions agree with TRBD1. The CDR3 has 18 amino acids. The trim removed 1 base at V and 9 bases at J, leaving 15 bases unmatched. Germline CDR1 reads SGHAT; CDR2 reads FQNNGV. CDR3 coding DNA: TGTGCCAGCAGCTTAGCAGGTTGGGGGACAGTCGTAACTTCACCCCTCCACTTT. Its translation is CASSLAGWGTVVTSPLHF.

This chain links TRBV18 with TRBJ1-2; 8 bases are a match to TRBD1. With 1 base clipped from V and 3 bases from J, the junction kept 16 bases outside the gene matches. This CDR3 spans 19 amino acids. Germline-derived CDR1 and CDR2 are KGHSH and LQKENI. CDR3 loop: CASSPQVSSRGRPDYGYTF. CDR3 DNA: TGTGCCAGCTCACCACAAGTGTCGAGCAGGGGGCGTCCTGACTATGGCTACACCTTC.

V usage is TRBV24-1 and J usage is TRBJ1-5; the D gene is possibly TRBD1 (6 bases). Germline-derived CDR1 and CDR2 are KGHDR and SFDVKD. The V gene lost 1 base and the J gene lost 4 bases, with 16 bases spanning the gap. The CDR3 spans 17 residues. The DNA of the CDR3 is TGTGCCACCAGTGATTTTTGGGGGCGACTTAGTAATCAGCCCCAGCATTTT. Its protein product is CATSDFWGRLSNQPQHF.

The chain links TRBV4-1 to TRBJ1-6; 7 nucleotides line up with TRBD1. This CDR3 region has 18 residues. Germline V lookup: CDR1 MGHRA, CDR2 YSYEKL. The ends lost 2 bases at V and 2 bases at J; junction bases unmatched: 9. The CDR3 nucleotides read TGCGCCAGCAGCCAACTATTGGTGGGGACAGCCTATAATTCACCCCTCCACTTT. Its translation: CASSQLLVGTAYNSPLHF.

About this clone: This sample also contains other DNA sequences that code for the same CDR3. The gene calls are TRBV9 and TRBJ1-2, with D uncertain. Per germline, CDR1 SGDLS and CDR2 YYNGEE. The CDR3 has 15 residues. V was pared by 0 bases and J by 0 bases, with 9 bases between. CDR3 sequence reads: CASSVGGGSNYGYTF. The CDR3 nucleotides read TGTGCCAGCAGCGTAGGGGGTGGTTCTAACTATGGCTACACCTTC.

This rearrangement joins TRBV6-2 or TRBV6-3 to TRBJ1-2; D may be TRBD1 (5 bases). There are 16 residues in the CDR3. Germline CDR1 and CDR2: MNHEY and SVGEGT. V was cut by 6 bases and J by 4 bases, with 21 bases left in between. In nucleotides, the CDR3 is TGTGCCAGCAGCCAGAAAGTGAGACAGAGGACCTATGGCTACACCTTC. Translated: CASSQKVRQRTYGYTF.

The chain is built from TRBV4-2 and TRBJ1-4; TRBD1 is a possible D gene (5 bases). The CDR3 length is 15 residues. The germline CDR1 and CDR2 sequences are LGHNA and YNFKEQ. V was shortened by 1 base and J by 6 bases, with 12 bases between the two germline ends. The CDR3 is CASSQVGGSDEKLFF. In nucleotides, the CDR3 is TGTGCCAGCAGCCAAGTGGGGGGTAGTGATGAAAAACTGTTTTTT.

The chain links TRBV7-9 to TRBJ2-1, with 7 bases matching TRBD1. The germline CDR1 and CDR2 sequences are SEHNR and FQNEAQ (reference sequence). Trimming cost V 10 bases and J 3 bases; bases outside gene matches: 9. The CDR3 runs to 14 residues. CDR3 in amino acids: CATRKGTDYNEQFF. CDR3 DNA sequence: TGTGCCACCCGTAAAGGGACAGACTACAATGAGCAGTTCTTC.

The chain joins TRBV6-1 to TRBJ2-5; 10 bases agree with TRBD2. From germline, CDR1 is MNHNS and CDR2 SASEGT. The V segment lost 0 bases and the J segment 5 bases; nucleotides outside the gene matches: 9. The CDR3 has 17 amino acids. CDR3 DNA sequence: TGTGCCAGCAGTGAAGCAGCGGGGGGGTTGGGTTCGGAGACCCAGTACTTC. Translation: CASSEAAGGLGSETQYF.

The chain links TRBV5-6 to TRBJ2-7, with D unclear. The CDR3 extends over 15 amino acids. The V gene lost 3 bases and the J gene lost 6 bases, with 19 bases spanning the gap. Germline V gives CDR1 SGHDT, CDR2 YYEEEE. The CDR3 here is CASSSGVTPRSEQYF. The CDR3 DNA follows: TGTGCCAGCAGCTCGGGTGTCACCCCCAGGTCCGAGCAGTACTTC.

This rearrangement joins TRBV7-3 to TRBJ1-1; D gene uncertain. With 2 bases removed from V and 4 bases from J, the gap between germline ends came to 8 bases. The germline V gene has CDR1 SGHTA and CDR2 FQGTGA. The CDR3 extends over 13 amino acids. CDR3 bases: TGTGCCAGCAGCTTAGGCAGTGGCACTGAAGCTTTCTTT. Amino acids: CASSLGSGTEAFF.

V is TRBV5-4 and J is TRBJ2-2; maybe TRBD2 (6 bases). Germline loops: CDR1 SGHNT, CDR2 YYREEE (reference sequence). Trimming shortened V by 4 bases and J by 0 bases, and 16 bases separated the two germline ends. CDR3 size: 17 residues. The chain's CDR3 is CASSLSLIAANTGELFF. CDR3 nucleotide sequence: TGTGCCAGCAGCCTCTCCTTGATAGCGGCGAACACCGGGGAGCTGTTTTTT.

CDR3 bases: TGTGCCAGCTCACCTCCGAAGGGGTTCACCGGGGAGCTGTTTTTT. Amino acids: CASSPPKGFTGELFF. The gene calls are TRBV18 and TRBJ2-2, with D possibly matching TRBD1 (5 bases). CDR1 is KGHSH and CDR2 is LQKENI in the germline V gene. The CDR3 extends over 15 amino acids. Trimming removed 3 bases from V and 4 bases from J, with 12 bases in between.

J is TRBJ2-7 and V is TRBV6-5, with 10 positions matching TRBD1. This CDR3 spans 13 amino acids. V was clipped by 6 bases and J by 7 bases; unmatched bases: 6. Germline CDR1 MNHEY, CDR2 SVGAGI. CDR3 coding DNA: TGTGCCAGCAGCGGACAGGGGGTTGGGGAGCAGTACTTC. Protein: CASSGQGVGEQYF.

The chain couples TRBV19 to TRBJ1-5, with a tentative D call TRBD1 (6 bases). Trimming left V 6 bases short and J 0 bases short, with 18 bases between. The CDR3 has 17 residues. Germline CDR1 LNHDA, CDR2 SQIVND (reference sequence). This chain's CDR3 is CASSPPGGAYSNQPQHF. The CDR3 DNA reads TGTGCCAGTAGCCCCCCCGGGGGGGCATATAGCAATCAGCCCCAGCATTTT.

The chain carries TRBV9 and TRBJ2-1; a weak D match, TRBD1 (8 bases). This CDR3 spans 21 amino acids. Trimming took off 5 bases at V and 4 bases at J, with 34 bases between the two ends. The germline V gene has CDR1 SGDLS and CDR2 YYNGEE. This CDR3 is CASRDKKRTGLVAGVYNEQFF. CDR3 DNA: TGTGCCAGCAGAGATAAAAAGAGGACAGGGTTGGTGGCGGGGGTTTACAATGAGCAGTTCTTC.

The rearrangement joins TRBV6-5 to TRBJ2-7, with D perhaps TRBD1 (6 bases). V was cut by 8 bases and J by 0 bases, with 11 bases left in between. Germline V gene sequence: CDR1 MNHEY, CDR2 SVGAGI. CDR3 length: 13 residues. CDR3 DNA: TGTGCCAGCCGGACAGACAGCTCCTACGAGCAGTACTTC. Translated, it gives CASRTDSSYEQYF.

The chain recombines TRBV21-1 with TRBJ2-3; the table calls TRBD2, which could not be checked here. TRBV21-1 is reported as a pseudogene. The CDR3 loop spans 14 amino acids. The CDR3 loop is CARTSGDVCDTQYF. The CDR3 nucleotides read TGTGCCAGGACTAGCGGGGATGTTTGTGATACGCAGTATTTT.

Concerning this clone: Sequence at one end of the junction differs from germline and may be a read error. The chain uses TRBV7-7 and TRBJ2-2; the match to TRBD2 covers 11 bases. The CDR3 runs 15 residues. Germline V lookup: CDR1 SSHAT, CDR2 FNYEAQ (reference sequence). In DNA form, the CDR3 reads TGTGCTAGCAGCTCCGGGACTAGCGGTACCGGGGAGCTGTTTTTT. Amino acids: CASSSGTSGTGELFF.

The genes are TRBV4-1 and TRBJ2-7; TRBD1 aligns across 7 bases. The CDR3 extends over 14 amino acids. Trimming removed 5 bases from V and 2 bases from J; junction bases left unmatched: 6. The V gene's germline CDR1 is MGHRA and CDR2 YSYEKL. The chain's CDR3 is CASSARDSAYEQYF. The CDR3 bases are TGCGCCAGCAGCGCCCGGGACAGCGCCTACGAGCAGTACTTC.

The chain links TRBV11-3 to TRBJ1-3; TRBD1 is a possible D gene (6 bases). The V end was cut by 5 bases, the J end by 0 bases, with 11 bases between. There are 15 residues in the CDR3. Germline values: CDR1 SGHNT, CDR2 YENEEA. CDR3 bases: TGTGCCAGCAGCCGTACAGGGAACTCTGGAAACACCATATATTTT. It encodes CASSRTGNSGNTIYF.

This chain links TRBV9 with TRBJ1-4; no reliable D call. The length of the CDR3 is 15 residues. Germline CDR1 and CDR2: SGDLS and YYNGEE. V dropped 4 bases and J dropped 0 bases, with 10 bases sitting between them. CDR3 nucleotide sequence: TGTGCCAGCAGCCCGAGACACGCAACTAATGAAAAACTGTTTTTT. It specifies CASSPRHATNEKLFF.

This chain links TRBV11-3 with TRBJ2-1; D unclear. There are 15 residues in the CDR3. V was pared by 5 bases and J by 0 bases, with 11 bases between. Germline V gene data show CDR1 as SGHNT and CDR2 as YENEEA. The DNA for the CDR3 is TGTGCCAGCAGCCCCAACCCCGGCTCCTACAATGAGCAGTTCTTC. Its translation is CASSPNPGSYNEQFF.